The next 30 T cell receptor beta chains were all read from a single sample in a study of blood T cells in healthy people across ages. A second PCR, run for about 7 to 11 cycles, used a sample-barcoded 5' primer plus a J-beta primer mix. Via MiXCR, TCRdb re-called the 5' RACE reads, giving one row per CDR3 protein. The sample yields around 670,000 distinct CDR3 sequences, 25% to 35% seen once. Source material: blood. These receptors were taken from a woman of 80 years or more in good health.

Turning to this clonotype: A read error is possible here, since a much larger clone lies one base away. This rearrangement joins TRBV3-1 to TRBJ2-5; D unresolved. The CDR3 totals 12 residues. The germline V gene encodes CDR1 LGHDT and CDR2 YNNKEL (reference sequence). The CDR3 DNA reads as TGTACCAGCAGCCACCAAAAAGAGACCCAGTACTTC. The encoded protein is CTSSHQKETQYF.

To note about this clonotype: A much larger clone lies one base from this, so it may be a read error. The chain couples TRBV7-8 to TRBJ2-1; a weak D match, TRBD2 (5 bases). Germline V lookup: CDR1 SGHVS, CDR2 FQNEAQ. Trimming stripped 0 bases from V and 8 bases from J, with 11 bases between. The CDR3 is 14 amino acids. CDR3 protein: CASSLAHGGHEQFF. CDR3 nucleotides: TGTGCCAGCAGCTTAGCGCACGGAGGCCATGAGCAGTTCTTC.

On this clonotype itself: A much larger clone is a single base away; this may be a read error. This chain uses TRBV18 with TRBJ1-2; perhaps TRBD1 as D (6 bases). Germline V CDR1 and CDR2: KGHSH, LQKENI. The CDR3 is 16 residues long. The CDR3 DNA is TGTACCAGCTCACTTCGGACCCCGAGGGGGGACTATGGCTACACCTTC. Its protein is CTSSLRTPRGDYGYTF.

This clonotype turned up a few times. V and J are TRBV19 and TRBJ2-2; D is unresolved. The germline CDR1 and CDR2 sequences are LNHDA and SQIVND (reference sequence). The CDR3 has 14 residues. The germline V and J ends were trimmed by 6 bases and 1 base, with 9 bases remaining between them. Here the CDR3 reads CASSSTRNTGELFF. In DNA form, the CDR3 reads TGTGCCAGTAGCTCGACAAGGAACACCGGGGAGCTGTTTTTT.

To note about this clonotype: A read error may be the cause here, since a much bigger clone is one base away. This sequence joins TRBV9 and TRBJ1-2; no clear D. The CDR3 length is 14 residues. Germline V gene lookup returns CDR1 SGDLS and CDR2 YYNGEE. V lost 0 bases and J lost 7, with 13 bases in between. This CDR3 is CASSVADRRSGYTF. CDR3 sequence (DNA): TGTGCCAGCAGCGTAGCGGATAGACGGTCTGGCTACACCTTC. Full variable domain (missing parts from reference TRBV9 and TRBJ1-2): DSGVTQTPKHLITATGQRVTLRCSPRSGDLSVYWYQQSLDQGLQFLIQYYNGEERAKGNILERFSAQQFPDLHSELNLSSLELGDSALYFCASSVADRRSGYTFGSGTRLTVV.

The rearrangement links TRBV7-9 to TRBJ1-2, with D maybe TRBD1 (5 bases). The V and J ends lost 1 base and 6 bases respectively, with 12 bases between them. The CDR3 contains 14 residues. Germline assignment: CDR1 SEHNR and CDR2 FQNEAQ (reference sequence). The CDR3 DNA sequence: TGTGCCAGCAGCTTAGGACCAGGGAACCATGGCTACACCTTC. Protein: CASSLGPGNHGYTF.

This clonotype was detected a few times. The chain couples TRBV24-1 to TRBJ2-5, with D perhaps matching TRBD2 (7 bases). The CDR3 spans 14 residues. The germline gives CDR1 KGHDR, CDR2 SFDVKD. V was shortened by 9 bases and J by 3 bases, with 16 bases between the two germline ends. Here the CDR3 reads CATGGGAGEETQYF. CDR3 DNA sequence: TGTGCCACCGGGGGGGGCGCAGGTGAAGAGACCCAGTACTTC.

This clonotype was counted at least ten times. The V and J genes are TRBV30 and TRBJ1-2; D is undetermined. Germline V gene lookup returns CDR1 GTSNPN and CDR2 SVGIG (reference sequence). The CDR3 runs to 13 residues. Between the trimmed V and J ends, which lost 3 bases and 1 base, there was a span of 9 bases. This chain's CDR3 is CAWRPGGNYGYTF. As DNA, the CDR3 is TGTGCCTGGAGGCCAGGTGGTAACTATGGCTACACCTTC.

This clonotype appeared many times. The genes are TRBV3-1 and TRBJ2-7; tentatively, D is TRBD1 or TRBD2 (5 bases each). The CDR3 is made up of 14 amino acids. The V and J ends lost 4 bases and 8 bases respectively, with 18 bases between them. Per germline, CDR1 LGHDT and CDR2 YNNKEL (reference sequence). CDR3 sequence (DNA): TGTGCCAGCAGCCCCCGGCAGGGAGTGCCCCAGCAGTACTTC. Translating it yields CASSPRQGVPQQYF.

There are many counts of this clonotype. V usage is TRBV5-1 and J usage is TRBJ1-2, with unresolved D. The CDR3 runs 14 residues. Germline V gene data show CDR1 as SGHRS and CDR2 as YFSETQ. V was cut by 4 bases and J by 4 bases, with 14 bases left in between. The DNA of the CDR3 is TGCGCCAGCAGCCAACGCGGAGCCGCCTATGGCTACACCTTC. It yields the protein CASSQRGAAYGYTF. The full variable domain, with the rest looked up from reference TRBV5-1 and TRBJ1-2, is KAGVTQTPRYLIKTRGQQVTLSCSPISGHRSVSWYQQTPGQGLQFLFEYFSETQRNKGNFPGRFSGRQFSNSRSEMNVSTLELGDSALYLCASSQRGAAYGYTFGSGTRLTVV.

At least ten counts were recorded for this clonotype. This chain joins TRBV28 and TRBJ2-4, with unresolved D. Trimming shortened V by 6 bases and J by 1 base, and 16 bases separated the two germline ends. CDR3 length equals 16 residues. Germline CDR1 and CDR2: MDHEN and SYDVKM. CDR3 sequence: CASSWTPKAAKNIQYF. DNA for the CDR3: TGTGCCAGCAGCTGGACCCCCAAGGCGGCCAAAAACATTCAGTACTTC.

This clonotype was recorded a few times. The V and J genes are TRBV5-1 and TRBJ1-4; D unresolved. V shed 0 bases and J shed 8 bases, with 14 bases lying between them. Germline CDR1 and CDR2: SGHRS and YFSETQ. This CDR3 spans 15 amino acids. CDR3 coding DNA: TGCGCCAGCAGCTTGGGCCGGATCGGAGGGGAAAAACTGTTTTTT. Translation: CASSLGRIGGEKLFF.

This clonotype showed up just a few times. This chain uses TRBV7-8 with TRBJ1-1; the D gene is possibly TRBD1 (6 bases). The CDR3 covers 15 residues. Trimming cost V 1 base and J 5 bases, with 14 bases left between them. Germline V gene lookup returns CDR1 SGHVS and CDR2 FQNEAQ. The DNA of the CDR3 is TGTGCCAGCAGCTTAGTAAGGGGGGCTGGAACTGAAGCTTTCTTT. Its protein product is CASSLVRGAGTEAFF.

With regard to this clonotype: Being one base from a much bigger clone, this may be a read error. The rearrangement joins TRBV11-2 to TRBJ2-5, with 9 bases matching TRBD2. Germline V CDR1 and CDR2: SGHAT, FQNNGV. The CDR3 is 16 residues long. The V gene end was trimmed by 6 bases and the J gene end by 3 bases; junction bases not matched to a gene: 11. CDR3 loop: CASRIGTGGGEETQYF. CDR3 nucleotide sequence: TGTGCCAGCAGAATTGGGACTGGCGGGGGGGAAGAGACCCAGTACTTC.

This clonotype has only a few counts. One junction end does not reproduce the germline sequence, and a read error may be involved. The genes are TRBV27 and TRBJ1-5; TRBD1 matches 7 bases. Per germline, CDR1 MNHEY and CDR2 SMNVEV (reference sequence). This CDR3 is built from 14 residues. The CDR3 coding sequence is TGTGCCAGCAGTTTAAGACAGGGCAATCAGCCCCGGCATTTT. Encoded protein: CASSLRQGNQPRHF.

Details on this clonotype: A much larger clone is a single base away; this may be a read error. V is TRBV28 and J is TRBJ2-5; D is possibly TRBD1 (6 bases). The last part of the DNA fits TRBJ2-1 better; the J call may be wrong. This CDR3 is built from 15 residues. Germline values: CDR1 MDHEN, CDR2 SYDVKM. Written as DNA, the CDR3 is TGTGCCAGCAGTCCCAGCGCGACAGGCCAAGAGACCCAGTTCTTC. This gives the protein CASSPSATGQETQFF.

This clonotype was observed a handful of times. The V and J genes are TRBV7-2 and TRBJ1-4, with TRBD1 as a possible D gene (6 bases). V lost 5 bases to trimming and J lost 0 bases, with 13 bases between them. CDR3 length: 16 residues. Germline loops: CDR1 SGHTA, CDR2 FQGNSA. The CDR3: CASSPRTAATNEKLFF. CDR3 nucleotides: TGTGCCAGCAGCCCAAGGACAGCTGCAACTAATGAAAAACTGTTTTTT.

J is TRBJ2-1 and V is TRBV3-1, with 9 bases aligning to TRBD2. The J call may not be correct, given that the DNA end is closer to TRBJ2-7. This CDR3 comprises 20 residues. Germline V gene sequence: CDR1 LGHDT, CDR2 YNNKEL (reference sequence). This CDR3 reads CASSQAAWRGGINTYNEQYF. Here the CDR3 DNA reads TGTGCCAGCAGCCAAGCCGCTTGGCGGGGGGGGATTAATACCTACAATGAGCAGTACTTC.

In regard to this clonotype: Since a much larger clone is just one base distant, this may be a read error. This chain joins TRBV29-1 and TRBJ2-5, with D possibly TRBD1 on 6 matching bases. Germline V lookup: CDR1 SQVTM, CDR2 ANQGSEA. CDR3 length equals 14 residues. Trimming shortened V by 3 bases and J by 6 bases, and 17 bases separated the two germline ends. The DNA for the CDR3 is TGCAGCGTTGAGGGGGCGGAGAATTGGAAGACCCAGTACTTC. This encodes CSVEGAENWKTQYF. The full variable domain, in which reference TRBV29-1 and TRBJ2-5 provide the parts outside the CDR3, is SAVISQKPSRDICQRGTSLTIQCQVDSQVTMMFWYRQQPGQSLTLIATANQGSEATYESGFVIDKFPISRPNLTFSTLTVSNMSPEDSSIYLCSVEGAENWKTQYFGPGTRLLVL.

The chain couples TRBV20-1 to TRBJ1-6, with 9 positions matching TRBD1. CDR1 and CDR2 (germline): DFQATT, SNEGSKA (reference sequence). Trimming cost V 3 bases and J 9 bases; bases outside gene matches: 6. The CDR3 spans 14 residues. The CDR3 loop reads CSASGQGSPSPLHF. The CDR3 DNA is TGCAGTGCTAGTGGACAGGGGAGTCCTTCACCCCTCCACTTT.

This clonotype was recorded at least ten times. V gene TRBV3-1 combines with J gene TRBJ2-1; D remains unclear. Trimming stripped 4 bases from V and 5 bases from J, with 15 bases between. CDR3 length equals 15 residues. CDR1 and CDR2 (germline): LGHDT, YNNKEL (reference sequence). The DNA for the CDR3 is TGTGCCAGCAGCCTCGCAGTAGAGACCAACAATGAGCAGTTCTTC. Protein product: CASSLAVETNNEQFF.

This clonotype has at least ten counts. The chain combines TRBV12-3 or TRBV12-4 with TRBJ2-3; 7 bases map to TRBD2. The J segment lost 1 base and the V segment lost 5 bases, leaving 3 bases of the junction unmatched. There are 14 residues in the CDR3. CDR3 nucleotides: TGTGCCAGCAGTGCGGGGGAAGGCACAGATACGCAGTATTTT. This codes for CASSAGEGTDTQYF.

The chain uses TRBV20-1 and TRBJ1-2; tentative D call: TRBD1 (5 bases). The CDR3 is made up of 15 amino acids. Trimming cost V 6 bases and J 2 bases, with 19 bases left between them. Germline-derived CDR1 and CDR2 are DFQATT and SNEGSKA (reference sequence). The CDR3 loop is CSARQQGTYNYGYTF. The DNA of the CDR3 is TGCAGTGCCCGCCAGCAGGGAACGTACAACTATGGCTACACCTTC.

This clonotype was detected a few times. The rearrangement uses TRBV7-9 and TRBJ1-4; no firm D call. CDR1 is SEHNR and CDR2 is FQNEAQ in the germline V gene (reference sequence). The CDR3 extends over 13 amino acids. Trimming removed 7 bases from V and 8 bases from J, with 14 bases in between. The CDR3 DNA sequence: TGTGCCAGCACCCCTCCGGCGGGCGAAAAACTGTTTTTT. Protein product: CASTPPAGEKLFF.

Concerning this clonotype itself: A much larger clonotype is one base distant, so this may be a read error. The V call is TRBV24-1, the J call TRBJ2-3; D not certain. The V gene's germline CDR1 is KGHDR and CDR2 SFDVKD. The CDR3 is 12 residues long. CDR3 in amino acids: CATSESRDTRYF. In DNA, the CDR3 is TGTGCCACCAGTGAATCGAGAGATACGCGGTATTTT.

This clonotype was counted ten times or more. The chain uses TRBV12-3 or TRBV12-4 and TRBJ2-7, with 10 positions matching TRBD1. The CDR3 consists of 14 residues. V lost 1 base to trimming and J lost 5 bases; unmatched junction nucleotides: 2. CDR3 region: CASSLGDRGDEQYF. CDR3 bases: TGTGCCAGCAGTTTAGGGGACAGGGGCGACGAGCAGTACTTC.

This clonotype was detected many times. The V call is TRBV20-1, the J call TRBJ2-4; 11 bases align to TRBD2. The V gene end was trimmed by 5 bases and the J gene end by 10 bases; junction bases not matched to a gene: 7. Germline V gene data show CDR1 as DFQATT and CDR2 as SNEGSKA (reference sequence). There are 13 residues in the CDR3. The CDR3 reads CSAPYSGGEIQYF. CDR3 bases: TGCAGTGCTCCCTATAGCGGGGGGGAGATTCAGTACTTC.

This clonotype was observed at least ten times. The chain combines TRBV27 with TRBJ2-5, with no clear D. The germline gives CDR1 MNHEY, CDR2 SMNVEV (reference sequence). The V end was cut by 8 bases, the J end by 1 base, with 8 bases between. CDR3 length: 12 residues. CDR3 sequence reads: CASRDPQETQYF. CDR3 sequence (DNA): TGTGCCAGCCGAGACCCCCAAGAGACCCAGTACTTC.

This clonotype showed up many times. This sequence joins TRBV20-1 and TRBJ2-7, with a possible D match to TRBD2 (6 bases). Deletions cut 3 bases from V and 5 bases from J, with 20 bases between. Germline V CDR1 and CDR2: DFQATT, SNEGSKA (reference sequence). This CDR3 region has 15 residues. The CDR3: CSASPLLEGFHEQYF. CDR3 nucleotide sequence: TGCAGTGCTAGCCCACTACTGGAGGGGTTTCACGAGCAGTACTTC.

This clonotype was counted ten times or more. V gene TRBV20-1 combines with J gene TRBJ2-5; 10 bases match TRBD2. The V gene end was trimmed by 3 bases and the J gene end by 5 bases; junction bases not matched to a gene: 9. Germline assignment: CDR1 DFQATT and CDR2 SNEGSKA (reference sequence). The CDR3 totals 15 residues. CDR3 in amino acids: CSAREQRGGLETQYF. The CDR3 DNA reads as TGCAGTGCTAGGGAGCAGCGGGGGGGCCTGGAGACCCAGTACTTC.